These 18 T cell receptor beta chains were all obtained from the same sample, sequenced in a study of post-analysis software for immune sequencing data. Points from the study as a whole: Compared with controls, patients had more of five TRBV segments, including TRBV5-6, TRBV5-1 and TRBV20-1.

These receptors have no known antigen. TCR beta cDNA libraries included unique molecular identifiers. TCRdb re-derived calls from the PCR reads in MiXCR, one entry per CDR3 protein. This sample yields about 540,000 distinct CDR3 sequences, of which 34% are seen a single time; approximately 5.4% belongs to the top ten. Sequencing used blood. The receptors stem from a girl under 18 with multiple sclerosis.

The CDR3 region is CASSVDGEGIYEQYF. DNA for the CDR3: TGTGCCAGCAGCGTAGACGGGGAGGGGATCTACGAGCAGTACTTC. This chain connects TRBV9 to TRBJ2-7, with 7 positions matching TRBD2. Germline V gene sequence: CDR1 SGDLS, CDR2 YYNGEE. The CDR3 length is 15 residues. Trimming at V came to 0 bases and at J to 3 bases, leaving 6 bases not matched to a gene.

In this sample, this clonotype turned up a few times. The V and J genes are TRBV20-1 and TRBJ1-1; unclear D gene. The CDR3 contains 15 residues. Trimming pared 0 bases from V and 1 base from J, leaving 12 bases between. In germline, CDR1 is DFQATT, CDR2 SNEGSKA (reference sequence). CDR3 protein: CSARDPSRGNTEAFF. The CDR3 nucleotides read TGCAGTGCTAGAGATCCGAGCCGCGGGAACACTGAAGCTTTCTTT.

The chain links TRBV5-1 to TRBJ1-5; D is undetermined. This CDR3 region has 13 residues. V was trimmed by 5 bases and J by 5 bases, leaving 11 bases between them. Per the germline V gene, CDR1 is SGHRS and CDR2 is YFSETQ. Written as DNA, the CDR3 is TGCGCCAGCAGTCGAATAGGTGATCAGCCCCAGCATTTT. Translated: CASSRIGDQPQHF.

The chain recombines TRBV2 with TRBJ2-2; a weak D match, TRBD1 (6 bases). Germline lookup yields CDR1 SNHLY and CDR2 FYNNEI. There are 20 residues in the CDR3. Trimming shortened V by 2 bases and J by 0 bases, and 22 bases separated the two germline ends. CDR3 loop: CASSEPQTGASRANTGELFF. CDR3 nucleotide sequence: TGTGCCAGCAGTGAACCACAGACAGGTGCATCACGAGCGAACACCGGGGAGCTGTTTTTT.

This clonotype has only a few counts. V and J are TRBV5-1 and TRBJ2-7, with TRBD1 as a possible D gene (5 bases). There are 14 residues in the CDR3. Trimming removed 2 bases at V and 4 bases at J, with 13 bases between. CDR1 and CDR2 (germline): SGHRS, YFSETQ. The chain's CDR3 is CASSLGVDGYEQYF. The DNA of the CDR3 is TGCGCCAGCAGCTTAGGGGTGGATGGATACGAGCAGTACTTC.

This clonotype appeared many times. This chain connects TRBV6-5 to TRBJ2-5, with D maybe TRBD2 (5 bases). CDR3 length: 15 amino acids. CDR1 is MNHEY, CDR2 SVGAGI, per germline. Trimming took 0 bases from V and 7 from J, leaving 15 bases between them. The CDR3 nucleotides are TGTGCCAGCAGTTACTCCGGGGATGGGGAAACGACCCAGTACTTC. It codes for CASSYSGDGETTQYF.

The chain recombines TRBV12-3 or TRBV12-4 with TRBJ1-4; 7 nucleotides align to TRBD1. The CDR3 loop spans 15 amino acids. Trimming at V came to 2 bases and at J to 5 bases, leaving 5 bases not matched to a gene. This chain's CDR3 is CASSLFVGGNEKLFF. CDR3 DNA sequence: TGTGCCAGCAGTTTATTCGTAGGGGGCAATGAAAAACTGTTTTTT.

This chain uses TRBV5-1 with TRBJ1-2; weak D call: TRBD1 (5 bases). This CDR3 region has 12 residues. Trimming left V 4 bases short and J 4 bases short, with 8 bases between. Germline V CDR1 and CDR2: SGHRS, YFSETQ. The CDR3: CASSGDGYGYTF. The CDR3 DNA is TGCGCCAGCAGCGGGGACGGCTATGGCTACACCTTC.

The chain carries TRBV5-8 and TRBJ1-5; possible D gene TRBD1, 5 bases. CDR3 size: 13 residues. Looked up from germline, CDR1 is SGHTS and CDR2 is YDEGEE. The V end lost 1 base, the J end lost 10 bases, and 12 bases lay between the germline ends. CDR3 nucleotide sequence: TGTGCCAGCAGCTTGATATCCGGGGGACCCCAGCATTTT. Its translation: CASSLISGGPQHF.

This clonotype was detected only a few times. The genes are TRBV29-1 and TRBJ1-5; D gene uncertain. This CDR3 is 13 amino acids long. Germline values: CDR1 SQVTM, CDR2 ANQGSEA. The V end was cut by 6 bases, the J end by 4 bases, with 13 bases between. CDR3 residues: CSVAAAKNQPQHF. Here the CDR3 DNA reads TGCAGCGTAGCCGCGGCGAAGAATCAGCCCCAGCATTTT.

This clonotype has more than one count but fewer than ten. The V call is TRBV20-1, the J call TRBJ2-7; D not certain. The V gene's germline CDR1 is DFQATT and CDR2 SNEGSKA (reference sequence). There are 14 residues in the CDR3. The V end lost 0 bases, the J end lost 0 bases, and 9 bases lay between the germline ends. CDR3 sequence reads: CSAREARSSYEQYF. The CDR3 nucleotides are TGCAGTGCTAGAGAGGCCAGGAGCTCCTACGAGCAGTACTTC.

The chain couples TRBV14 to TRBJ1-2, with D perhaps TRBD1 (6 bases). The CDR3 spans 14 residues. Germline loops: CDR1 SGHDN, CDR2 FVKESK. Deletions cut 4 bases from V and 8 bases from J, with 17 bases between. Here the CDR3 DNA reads TGTGCCAGCAGCCCTCCTGAGAGACAGGAGGGCTACACCTTC. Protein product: CASSPPERQEGYTF. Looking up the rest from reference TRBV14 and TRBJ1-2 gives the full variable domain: EAGVTQFPSHSVIEKGQTVTLRCDPISGHDNLYWYRRVMGKEIKFLLHFVKESKQDESGMPNNRFLAERTGGTYSTLKVQPAELEDSGVYFCASSPPERQEGYTFGSGTRLTVV.

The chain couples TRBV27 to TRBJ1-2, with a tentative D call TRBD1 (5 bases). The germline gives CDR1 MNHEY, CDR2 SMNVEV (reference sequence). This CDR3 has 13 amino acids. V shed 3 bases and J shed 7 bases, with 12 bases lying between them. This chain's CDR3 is CASSLGGSGGYTF. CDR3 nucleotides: TGTGCCAGCAGTTTGGGGGGTTCGGGTGGCTACACCTTC.

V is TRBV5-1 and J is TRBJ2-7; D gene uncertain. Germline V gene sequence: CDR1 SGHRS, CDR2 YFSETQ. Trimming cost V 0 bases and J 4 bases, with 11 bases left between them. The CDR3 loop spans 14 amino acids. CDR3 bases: TGCGCCAGCAGCTTGGAGGCACCCCAATACGAGCAGTACTTC. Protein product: CASSLEAPQYEQYF.

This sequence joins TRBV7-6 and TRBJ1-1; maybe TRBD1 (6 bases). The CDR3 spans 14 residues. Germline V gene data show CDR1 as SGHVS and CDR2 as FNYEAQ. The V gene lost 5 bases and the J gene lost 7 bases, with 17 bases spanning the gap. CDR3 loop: CASSLDPGGHEAFF. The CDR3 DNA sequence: TGTGCCAGCAGCCTCGACCCGGGGGGACATGAAGCTTTCTTT.

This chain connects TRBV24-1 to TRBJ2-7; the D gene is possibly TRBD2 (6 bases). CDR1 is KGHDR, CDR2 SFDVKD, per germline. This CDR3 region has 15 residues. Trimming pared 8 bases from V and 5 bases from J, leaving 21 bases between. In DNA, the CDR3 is TGTGCCACCACCTCCAGGGAGGCAGTCTGGCACGAGCAGTACTTC. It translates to CATTSREAVWHEQYF.

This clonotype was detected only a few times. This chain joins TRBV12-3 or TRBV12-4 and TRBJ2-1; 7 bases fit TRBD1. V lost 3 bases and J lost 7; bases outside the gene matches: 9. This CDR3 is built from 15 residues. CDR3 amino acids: CASSFWRQGPNEQFF. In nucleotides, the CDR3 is TGTGCCAGCAGTTTCTGGAGACAGGGCCCGAATGAGCAGTTCTTC.

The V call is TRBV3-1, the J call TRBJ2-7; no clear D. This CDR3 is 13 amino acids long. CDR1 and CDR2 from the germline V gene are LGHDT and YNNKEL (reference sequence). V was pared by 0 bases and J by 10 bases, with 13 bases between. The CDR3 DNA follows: TGTGCCAGCAGCCAAGATTTGGTTCCTACCCAGTACTTC. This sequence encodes CASSQDLVPTQYF.